This TCR beta chain is from a study of cytomegalovirus exposure and HLA in healthy donors. Whole-study findings and limits: The authors later found most CMV-associated TCR beta chains appeared HLA-restricted. As a later analysis showed, several of the most significant clusters appeared to be linked to common viral pathogens. Researchers reported that a few CMV-associated chains were confirmed in vitro as CMV antigen-specific. Versus the approximately 720-donor mean, an Asian-associated ancestry cluster reportedly showed fewer N-insertions in a later analysis.

The primer mix had 60 Vbeta and 13 Jbeta primers. The repertoire was sequenced with immunoSEQ multiplex PCR; TCRdb's copy has only in-frame clones and lacks some. Of around 220,000 clones in the sample, about 75% are singletons; the top ten hold 1.8%. Of note for this clone: Its antigen remains unknown. One junction end disagrees with the germline gene, perhaps due to a read error.

This CDR3 has 18 residues. The germline gives CDR1 SGHDT, CDR2 YYEEEE. The source of this sequence is a woman aged 30 to 39 in good health and CMV-seronegative. The source material was PBMCs. This sequence joins TRBV5-6 and TRBJ2-6, with D possibly being TRBD1 (6 bases). The CDR3 nucleotides read TGTGCCAGCAGCTCTTTGTGGACAGCCGACTCTGGGGCCAACGTCCTGGCTTTC. Amino acids: CASSSLWTADSGANVLAF.